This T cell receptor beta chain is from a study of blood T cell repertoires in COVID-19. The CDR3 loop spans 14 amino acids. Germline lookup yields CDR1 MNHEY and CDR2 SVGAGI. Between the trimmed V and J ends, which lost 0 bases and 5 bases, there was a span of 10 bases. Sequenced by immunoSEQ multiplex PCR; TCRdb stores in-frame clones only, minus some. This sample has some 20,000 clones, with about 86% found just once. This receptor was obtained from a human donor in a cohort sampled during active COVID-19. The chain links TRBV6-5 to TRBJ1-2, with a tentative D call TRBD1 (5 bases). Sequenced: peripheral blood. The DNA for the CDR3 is TGTGCCAGCAGTTACTCGGGCAGGGTGTATGGCTACACCTTC. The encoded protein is CASSYSGRVYGYTF.